The 2 T cell receptor beta chains below were found in one sample sequenced in a study of control samples from healthy donors and cancer patients. Libraries were prepared by immunoSEQ multiplex PCR; TCRdb keeps only in-frame clonotypes and omits some of them. The sample contains fewer than 150,000 clones, 90% of which appear only once. Specimen: blood. The receptors come from a man between 18 and 29 years old in good health.

Here the CDR3 DNA reads TGTGCCATCAGCGCAGACGAGAGTGGCTACACCTTC. It codes for CAISADESGYTF. The V and J genes are TRBV10-3 and TRBJ1-2, with D unresolved. Germline loops: CDR1 ENHRY, CDR2 SYGVKD. The CDR3 length is 12 residues. V lost 6 bases and J 7 bases, leaving 12 bases between the germline ends.

Here the CDR3 reads CASSSTGVQPQHF. DNA for the CDR3: TGTGCCAGCAGCTCAACAGGGGTCCAGCCCCAGCATTTT. The V gene is TRBV7-2, the J gene TRBJ1-5; TRBD1 matches 7 bases. Germline CDR1 is SGHTA and CDR2 is FQGNSA. The CDR3 contains 13 residues. Trimming took 4 bases from V and 7 from J; bases not matched to a gene: 4.